Included here is one TCR beta chain sequence, with context. Its specificity is not known. Expressed TCRB transcripts were sequenced because the isolated RNA had all been reverse transcribed beforehand. Profiling relied on immunoSEQ multiplex PCR, and the TCRdb table lists in-frame clones only, not all of them. In the table there are over 150,000 clones, 6.5% to 10% of which are singletons. The J segment lost 5 bases and the V segment lost 0 bases, leaving 8 bases of the junction unmatched. The germline CDR1 and CDR2 sequences are MNHEY and SVGAGI. The CDR3 runs 16 residues. This entry comes from a study of beta chain features in type 1 diabetes. Study findings and constraints: Moderately but significantly shorter TCRB CDR3s were found in Type 1 diabetes patients in all four CD4+ subsets.

The chain is built from TRBV6-5 and TRBJ2-5, with 8 bases identical to TRBD1. The origin of this receptor is a woman aged 18-30 years with type 1 diabetes. Sequences were obtained from central memory CD4+ T cells from blood. CDR3 in DNA: TGTGCCAGCAGTTACTCAGGCAGGGGGCGTGGGGAGACCCAGTACTTC. Translating it yields CASSYSGRGRGETQYF.